This T cell receptor beta chain was identified in a study of blood T cell repertoires in COVID-19. Study information: Sites in the United States, Italy and Spain provided acute and convalescent COVID-19 samples. T cells, B-cell-depleted T cells, or PBMCs provided the cDNA or gDNA that served as material.

Germline values: CDR1 SGDLS, CDR2 YYNGEE. The CDR3 is 16 residues long. Germline trimming cut 4 bases from V and 6 bases from J; bases unmatched to any gene: 9. In the original workflow: Scientists estimated how many nucleated cells there were by amplifying reference gene primers. TCRdb's copy holds only in-frame clones and misses some; the assay was immunoSEQ multiplex PCR. D and trimming come from the DNA, and the V and J calls and clone size come from that table. Of 390,000 or so clones listed, roughly 89% are singletons. The sequenced sample was peripheral blood. The chain carries TRBV9 and TRBJ2-2; 10 bases fit TRBD1. This receptor was taken from a man between 18 and 35 years old with active or convalescent COVID-19. CDR3 nucleotide sequence: TGTGCCAGCAGCCAGACGGGACAGGGGTGGGCCGGGGAGCTGTTTTTT. It is translated as CASSQTGQGWAGELFF.